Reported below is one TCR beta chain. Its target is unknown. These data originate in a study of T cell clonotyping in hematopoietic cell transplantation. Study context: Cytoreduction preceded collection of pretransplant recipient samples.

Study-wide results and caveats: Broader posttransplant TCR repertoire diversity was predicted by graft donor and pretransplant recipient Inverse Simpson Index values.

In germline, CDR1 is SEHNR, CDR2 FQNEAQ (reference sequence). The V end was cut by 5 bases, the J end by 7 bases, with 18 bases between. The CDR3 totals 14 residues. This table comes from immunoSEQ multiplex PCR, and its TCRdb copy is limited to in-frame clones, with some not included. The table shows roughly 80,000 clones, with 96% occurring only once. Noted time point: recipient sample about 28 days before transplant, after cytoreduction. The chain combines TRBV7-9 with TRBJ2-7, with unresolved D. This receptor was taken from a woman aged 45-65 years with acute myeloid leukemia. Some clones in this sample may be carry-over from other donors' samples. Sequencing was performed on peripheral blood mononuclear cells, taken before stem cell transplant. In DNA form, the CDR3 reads TGTGCCAGCAGCGGTCTGACACCGGTGAAGGAGCAGTACTTC. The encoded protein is CASSGLTPVKEQYF.